This TCR beta chain was sequenced for a study of cytomegalovirus exposure and HLA in healthy donors. Regarding this clone: Its antigen is not identified.

PCR was performed using 60 Vbeta and 13 Jbeta primers. The data were produced by immunoSEQ multiplex PCR, yet TCRdb's version contains in-frame clones alone and is incomplete. The sample includes 140,000 to 150,000 clones, about 73% of them seen just once. Regarding the study as a whole: In a later analysis, donors in an Asian-associated ancestry cluster reportedly had fewer N-insertions in productive TCRs than the cohort mean. Other equally common chains were less clonally expanded than HLA-associated TCR beta chains, a later analysis showed. Specificity of three CMV-associated chains for CMV antigens was verified in vitro.

Trimming removed 3 bases from V and 2 bases from J; junction bases left unmatched: 4. This CDR3 region has 14 residues. Looked up from germline, CDR1 is WNHNN and CDR2 is SYGVQD (reference sequence). This chain links TRBV10-1 with TRBJ2-7, with 7 nucleotides matching TRBD1. Sample: PBMCs. This TCR came from a woman aged 60-75 years in good health and CMV-seropositive. The CDR3 sequence is CASSDHRGTYEQYF. CDR3 DNA sequence: TGCGCCAGCAGTGACCACAGGGGAACCTACGAGCAGTACTTC.